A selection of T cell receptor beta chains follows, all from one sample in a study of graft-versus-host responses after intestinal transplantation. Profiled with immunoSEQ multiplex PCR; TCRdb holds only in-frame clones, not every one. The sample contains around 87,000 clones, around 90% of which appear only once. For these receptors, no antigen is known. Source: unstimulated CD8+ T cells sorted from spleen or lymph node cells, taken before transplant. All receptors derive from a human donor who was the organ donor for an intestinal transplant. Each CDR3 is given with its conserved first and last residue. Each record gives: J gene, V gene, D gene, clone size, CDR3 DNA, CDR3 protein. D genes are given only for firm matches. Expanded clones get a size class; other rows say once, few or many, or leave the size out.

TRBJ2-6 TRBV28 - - TGTGCCAGCAGCCCCCGGGTGGTTGTGGGCTCTGGGGCCAACGTCCTGACTTTC CASSPRVVVGSGANVLTF
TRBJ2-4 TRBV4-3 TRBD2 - TGCGCCAGCAGCCAAGGGGGGGGAAACATTCAGTACTTC CASSQGGGNIQYF
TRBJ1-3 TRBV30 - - TGTGCCTGGACAGTGTCGGGTTCTGGAAACACCATATATTTT CAWTVSGSGNTIYF
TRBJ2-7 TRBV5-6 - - TGTGCCAGCAGGGACGGACATCATTACGAGCAGTACTTC CASRDGHHYEQYF
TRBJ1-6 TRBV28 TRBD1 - TGTGCCAGCAGTTTGCCGGGACAGGGGAATTCACCCCTCCACTTT CASSLPGQGNSPLHF
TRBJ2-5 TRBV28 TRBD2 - TGTGCCAGCAGTTTCCCGACTAGCGGGGGGCATCAACAAGAGACCCAGTACTTC CASSFPTSGGHQQETQYF
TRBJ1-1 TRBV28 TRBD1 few TGTGCCAGCAGTCTACCGGACAGGGACACTGAAGCTTTCTTT CASSLPDRDTEAFF
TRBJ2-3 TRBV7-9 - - TGTGCCAGCAGCTTAGCCCAAGGGACACACACAGATACGCAGTATTTT CASSLAQGTHTDTQYF
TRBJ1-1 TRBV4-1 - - TGCGCCAGCAGCCAAGTGGGGGGTTACACTGAAGCTTTCTTT CASSQVGGYTEAFF
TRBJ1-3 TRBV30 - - TGTGCCTGGAGTGTAGGAGCTGGAAACACCATATATTTT CAWSVGAGNTIYF
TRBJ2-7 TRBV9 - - TGTGCCAGCAGCGTAGACGGGGACGAGCAGTACTTC CASSVDGDEQYF
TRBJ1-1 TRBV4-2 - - TGTGCCAGCAGCCAAACTTTAATCTACACTGAAGCTTTCTTT CASSQTLIYTEAFF
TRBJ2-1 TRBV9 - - TGTGCCAGCAGCGGGGGGGACTTATTAGTGGTCGATCCACAGTTCTTC CASSGGDLLVVDPQFF
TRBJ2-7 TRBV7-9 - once TGTGCCAGCAGCTCGTCGGAGGTCAGGAGAACCTACGAGCAGTACTTC CASSSSEVRRTYEQYF
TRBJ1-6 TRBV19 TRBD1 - TGTGCCAGTAGTTGGACAGGGCCAGATTCACCCCTCCACTTT CASSWTGPDSPLHF
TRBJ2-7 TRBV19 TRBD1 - TGTGCCAGTAGTACCGGGACAGGGATAGACGAGCAGTACTTC CASSTGTGIDEQYF
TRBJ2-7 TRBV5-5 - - TGTGCCAGCACTGGGGGGGGCAGGGAGAGCGAGCAGTACTTC CASTGGGRESEQYF
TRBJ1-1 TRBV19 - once TGTGCCGTTTCCCTAGACAGGACCGCTGAAGCTTTCTTT CAVSLDRTAEAFF
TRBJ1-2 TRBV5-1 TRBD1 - TGCGCCAGCAGCTTGTCCTGGGACAGGGAGTATGGCTACACCTTC CASSLSWDREYGYTF
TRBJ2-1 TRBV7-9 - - TGTGCCAGCAGCTTCGGGAGTGAGCAGTTCTTC CASSFGSEQFF
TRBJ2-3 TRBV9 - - TGTGCCAGCAGCGTATATTCCCCAGATACGCAGTATTTT CASSVYSPDTQYF
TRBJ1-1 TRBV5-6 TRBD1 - TGTGCCAGCAGCTTGGCCGGGACAGTCCCTGAAGCTTTCTTT CASSLAGTVPEAFF